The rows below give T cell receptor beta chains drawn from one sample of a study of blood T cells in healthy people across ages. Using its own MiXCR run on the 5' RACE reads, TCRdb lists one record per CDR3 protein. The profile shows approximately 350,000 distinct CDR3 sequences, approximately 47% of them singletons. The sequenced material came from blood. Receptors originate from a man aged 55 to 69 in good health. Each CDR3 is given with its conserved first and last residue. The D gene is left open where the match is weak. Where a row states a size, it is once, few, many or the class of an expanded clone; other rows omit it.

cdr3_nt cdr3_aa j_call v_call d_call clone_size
TGTGCCAGCAGTGGACAGGGAGGGGGAGGCTACACCTTC CASSGQGGGGYTF TRBJ1-2 TRBV27 TRBD1 -
TGTGCCAGCAGCCCATCTAGCGGGAGGGCGTTTGCCGGGGAGCTGTTTTTT CASSPSSGRAFAGELFF TRBJ2-2 TRBV7-2 TRBD2 -
TGTGCCAGCGGTGGGCGGGACCAGGGAGAGCAGTACTTC CASGGRDQGEQYF TRBJ2-4 TRBV6-2/TRBV6-3 - -
TGTGCCAGCAGCTTGAGCAGCGGGGCCACAGATACGCAGTATTTT CASSLSSGATDTQYF TRBJ2-3 TRBV7-2 TRBD2 few
TGTGCCAGCAGCCTAAACGTTGAAGATACGCAGTATTTT CASSLNVEDTQYF TRBJ2-3 TRBV4-2 - -
TGTGCCAGCAGCCAAGTAGGGGGAATGAACTATGGCTACACCTTC CASSQVGGMNYGYTF TRBJ1-2 TRBV3-1 - -
TGTGCCAGCAGCCTACAGGGGGATGGCTACACCTTC CASSLQGDGYTF TRBJ1-2 TRBV7-8 TRBD1 -
TGTGCCAGCAGCCAAGCAGGGGCCTTTACACTCGAGCAGTACTTC CASSQAGAFTLEQYF TRBJ2-7 TRBV14 - few
TGTGCCAGCAGTTACGTTTCTGAGCGGGACGTAGCCAAAAACATTCAGTACTTC CASSYVSERDVAKNIQYF TRBJ2-4 TRBV6-2/TRBV6-3 TRBD2 few
TGTGCCAGCAGTATTAGCGAAGGCACAGATACGCAGTATTTT CASSISEGTDTQYF TRBJ2-3 TRBV6-1 - many
TGTGCCAGCAGCTTACTCGGATCCGGGGATGAGCAGTTCTTC CASSLLGSGDEQFF TRBJ2-1 TRBV7-2 - -
TGTGCCAGCAGCCAAGCATCTACCGAGCAGTTCTTC CASSQASTEQFF TRBJ2-1 TRBV3-1 - -
TGTGCCAGCAGCCGTGGGGGGAGACAGGGGAGGACTAGCTCCTACAATGAGCAGTTCTTC CASSRGGRQGRTSSYNEQFF TRBJ2-1 TRBV7-9 - -
TGCAGCGTTGAACCCCAGGGTAGTATGAACGAGCAGTACTTC CSVEPQGSMNEQYF TRBJ2-7 TRBV29-1 - few
TGTGCCAGCAGCTTAGTAGGGGGCGCCTCCTCTGGGGCCAACGTCCTGACTTTC CASSLVGGASSGANVLTF TRBJ2-6 TRBV7-2 TRBD1 -
TGCAGTGCTTTTACTGACGCGGAGACCCAGTACTTC CSAFTDAETQYF TRBJ2-5 TRBV20-1 - few
TGTGCCAGCAGGGCCGGGACAGCGGGGGCGACAGATACGCAGTATTTT CASRAGTAGATDTQYF TRBJ2-3 TRBV5-4 - -
TGCAGTGCTAGAGACCCGACTAGGCTAGCGGGAGGGAACAATGAGCAGTTCTTC CSARDPTRLAGGNNEQFF TRBJ2-1 TRBV20-1 TRBD2 -